This is a list of T cell receptor beta chains from one sample in a study of blood T cell repertoires in COVID-19. Produced via immunoSEQ multiplex PCR; TCRdb's table is partial and in-frame only. This sample has about 56,000 clones, with approximately 88% found just once. The sample consisted of peripheral blood. These receptors all stem from a human donor in a cohort sampled during active COVID-19. Both conserved end residues are part of each CDR3. Each record gives: CDR3 DNA, CDR3 protein, clone size, D gene, J gene, CDR3 length, V gene. The D gene is left open where the match is weak. Size tells how often a clone was seen (once, few, many) or the class of an expanded clone, and some rows leave it out.

cdr3_nt: TGTGCCAGCTCACCACCGTGGGGGAGGGCTTCTAACTATGGCTACACCTTC
cdr3_aa: CASSPPWGRASNYGYTF
clone_size: NA
d_call: NA
j_call: TRBJ1-2
cdr3_length: 17
v_call: TRBV18

cdr3_nt: TGTGCCAGCAGCCAAGAAAGGCGGGAGACCCAGTACTTC
cdr3_aa: CASSQERRETQYF
clone_size: NA
d_call: NA
j_call: TRBJ2-5
cdr3_length: 13
v_call: TRBV4-2

cdr3_nt: TGTGCCTGGAGTGTACGGGACAGGGCCGGCTACACCTTC
cdr3_aa: CAWSVRDRAGYTF
clone_size: NA
d_call: TRBD1
j_call: TRBJ1-2
cdr3_length: 13
v_call: TRBV30

cdr3_nt: TGTGCCTGGACAGGCGGGACGTTTTCACCCCTCCACTTT
cdr3_aa: CAWTGGTFSPLHF
clone_size: NA
d_call: NA
j_call: TRBJ1-6
cdr3_length: 13
v_call: TRBV30

cdr3_nt: TGTGCCTGGAGTTCCGGAGATACGCAGTATTTT
cdr3_aa: CAWSSGDTQYF
clone_size: NA
d_call: NA
j_call: TRBJ2-3
cdr3_length: 11
v_call: TRBV30

cdr3_nt: TGTGCCAGTAGTATAGACAGGGGATACCTTCCTTACGAGCAGTACTTC
cdr3_aa: CASSIDRGYLPYEQYF
clone_size: NA
d_call: NA
j_call: TRBJ2-7
cdr3_length: 16
v_call: TRBV19

cdr3_nt: TGTGCCAGCAGCTCCGGACAGGGAGTGGGGTTCACAGATACGCAGTATTTT
cdr3_aa: CASSSGQGVGFTDTQYF
clone_size: NA
d_call: TRBD1
j_call: TRBJ2-3
cdr3_length: 17
v_call: TRBV11-2

cdr3_nt: TGTGCCAGCAGCCTACCCCCATGGAGGCCCACAGATACGCAGTATTTT
cdr3_aa: CASSLPPWRPTDTQYF
clone_size: NA
d_call: NA
j_call: TRBJ2-3
cdr3_length: 16
v_call: TRBV7-9

cdr3_nt: TGTGCCAGCAGCTTGTCGGGAGGGCAAGAGACCCAGTACTTC
cdr3_aa: CASSLSGGQETQYF
clone_size: NA
d_call: TRBD2
j_call: TRBJ2-5
cdr3_length: 14
v_call: TRBV5-6

cdr3_nt: TGTGCCAGTAGTCCGTGGACTAGCGGGGGCTACGAGCAGTACTTC
cdr3_aa: CASSPWTSGGYEQYF
clone_size: NA
d_call: TRBD2
j_call: TRBJ2-7
cdr3_length: 15
v_call: TRBV19

cdr3_nt: TGTGCCAGTAGTTGGACTAGCGGGGGGGATCACTCCTACAATGAGCAGTTCTTC
cdr3_aa: CASSWTSGGDHSYNEQFF
clone_size: NA
d_call: TRBD2
j_call: TRBJ2-1
cdr3_length: 18
v_call: TRBV19

cdr3_nt: TGTGCCAGCAGTGAGGGACTAGCACCGTGGGCCCAGTACTTC
cdr3_aa: CASSEGLAPWAQYF
clone_size: NA
d_call: TRBD2
j_call: TRBJ2-5
cdr3_length: 14
v_call: TRBV2

cdr3_nt: TGTGCCAGCAGCCAGACCTGGGACAGTGGCTATGGCTACACCTTC
cdr3_aa: CASSQTWDSGYGYTF
clone_size: NA
d_call: TRBD1
j_call: TRBJ1-2
cdr3_length: 15
v_call: TRBV3-1/TRBV3-2

cdr3_nt: TGTGCCAGCAGCTTAGGAGGCACGCAGAACACTGAAGCTTTCTTT
cdr3_aa: CASSLGGTQNTEAFF
clone_size: NA
d_call: NA
j_call: TRBJ1-1
cdr3_length: 15
v_call: TRBV7-2

cdr3_nt: TGTGCCAGCAGCCCCACGGACAGGGCCCCCTCTGGAAACACCATATATTTT
cdr3_aa: CASSPTDRAPSGNTIYF
clone_size: NA
d_call: TRBD1
j_call: TRBJ1-3
cdr3_length: 17
v_call: TRBV7-6

cdr3_nt: TGTGCCAGCAGCCCCGGCCCGGGGGGGCGTACATACAATGAGCAGTTCTTC
cdr3_aa: CASSPGPGGRTYNEQFF
clone_size: NA
d_call: TRBD2
j_call: TRBJ2-1
cdr3_length: 17
v_call: TRBV9

cdr3_nt: TGTGCCAGCAGTTTCTTAGCGGCTCCTAGCACAGATACGCAGTATTTT
cdr3_aa: CASSFLAAPSTDTQYF
clone_size: NA
d_call: NA
j_call: TRBJ2-3
cdr3_length: 16
v_call: TRBV27

cdr3_nt: TGTGCCAGCAGCCATCGCGGGACAGGCCTCTCCTACAATGAGCAGTTCTTC
cdr3_aa: CASSHRGTGLSYNEQFF
clone_size: NA
d_call: TRBD1
j_call: TRBJ2-1
cdr3_length: 17
v_call: TRBV4-2

cdr3_nt: TGTGCCAGCAGTGAAGCTGGGGGGGGCTCCTACAATGAGCAGTTCTTC
cdr3_aa: CASSEAGGGSYNEQFF
clone_size: NA
d_call: TRBD2
j_call: TRBJ2-1
cdr3_length: 16
v_call: TRBV2

cdr3_nt: TGTGCCAGCAGACAAGCCAGGGGGATATACTACGAGCAGTACTTC
cdr3_aa: CASRQARGIYYEQYF
clone_size: NA
d_call: TRBD1
j_call: TRBJ2-7
cdr3_length: 15
v_call: TRBV11-2

cdr3_nt: TGTGCCAGCAGTTATAGGGTACAGGGGGCGGACTATGGCTACACCTTC
cdr3_aa: CASSYRVQGADYGYTF
clone_size: few
d_call: TRBD1
j_call: TRBJ1-2
cdr3_length: 16
v_call: TRBV6-2/TRBV6-3

cdr3_nt: TGCGCCAGCAGCTTGGGGGCAGCGGGGGGCCAATACGAGCAGTACTTC
cdr3_aa: CASSLGAAGGQYEQYF
clone_size: once
d_call: TRBD2
j_call: TRBJ2-7
cdr3_length: 16
v_call: TRBV5-1

cdr3_nt: TGTGCCAGCAGCTCCCTGACGGGTTGGGTAGCGGGCACCGGGGAGCTGTTTTTT
cdr3_aa: CASSSLTGWVAGTGELFF
clone_size: NA
d_call: TRBD2
j_call: TRBJ2-2
cdr3_length: 18
v_call: TRBV7-9

cdr3_nt: TGTGCCAGCAGCTTAAGGGGACAGGGAGAGGCCCAAGAGACCCAGTACTTC
cdr3_aa: CASSLRGQGEAQETQYF
clone_size: NA
d_call: TRBD1
j_call: TRBJ2-5
cdr3_length: 17
v_call: TRBV7-6

cdr3_nt: TGTGCCAGTAGTATGGGAGGGGCCGGGGAGCTGTTTTTT
cdr3_aa: CASSMGGAGELFF
clone_size: NA
d_call: TRBD2
j_call: TRBJ2-2
cdr3_length: 13
v_call: TRBV19

cdr3_nt: TGTGCCTGGAACTCTTTCACGGGCTATGGCTACACCTTC
cdr3_aa: CAWNSFTGYGYTF
clone_size: NA
d_call: NA
j_call: TRBJ1-2
cdr3_length: 13
v_call: TRBV30

cdr3_nt: TGTGCCAGCAGTGAATCGGGGTACTATGGCTACACCTTC
cdr3_aa: CASSESGYYGYTF
clone_size: NA
d_call: NA
j_call: TRBJ1-2
cdr3_length: 13
v_call: TRBV6-1

cdr3_nt: TGCGCCAGCAGCTTCCAGGGACAGAACAACTATGGCTACACCTTC
cdr3_aa: CASSFQGQNNYGYTF
clone_size: NA
d_call: TRBD1
j_call: TRBJ1-2
cdr3_length: 15
v_call: TRBV5-1

cdr3_nt: TGTGCCAGCAGCTGGGGCGCTCCTCCCAGCACAGATACGCAGTATTTT
cdr3_aa: CASSWGAPPSTDTQYF
clone_size: once
d_call: NA
j_call: TRBJ2-3
cdr3_length: 16
v_call: TRBV5-4

cdr3_nt: TGTGCCAGCACCTACCCGGACAGGGATGAGCAGTTCTTC
cdr3_aa: CASTYPDRDEQFF
clone_size: NA
d_call: TRBD1
j_call: TRBJ2-1
cdr3_length: 13
v_call: TRBV11-2

cdr3_nt: TGTGCCAGCTACGGATATGGGGGAGGGGTAACCCTAGGCGAGCAGTACTTC
cdr3_aa: CASYGYGGGVTLGEQYF
clone_size: NA
d_call: TRBD2
j_call: TRBJ2-7
cdr3_length: 17
v_call: TRBV28

cdr3_nt: TGTGCCAGCAGCTCCCCCTATAGCACAGATACGCAGTATTTT
cdr3_aa: CASSSPYSTDTQYF
clone_size: NA
d_call: NA
j_call: TRBJ2-3
cdr3_length: 14
v_call: TRBV7-2

cdr3_nt: TGCGCCAGCAGAGACGGCAGGGGGGTTAGCTCCTACGAGCAGTACTTC
cdr3_aa: CASRDGRGVSSYEQYF
clone_size: few
d_call: NA
j_call: TRBJ2-7
cdr3_length: 16
v_call: TRBV5-1

cdr3_nt: TGTGCCAGCAGTCCAGGGGTATGGGAGACCCAGTACTTC
cdr3_aa: CASSPGVWETQYF
clone_size: NA
d_call: NA
j_call: TRBJ2-5
cdr3_length: 13
v_call: TRBV6-2/TRBV6-3

cdr3_nt: TGTGCCAGCAGCTTAGGGGCTAGCGGGGCCTTCTACAATGAGCAGTTCTTC
cdr3_aa: CASSLGASGAFYNEQFF
clone_size: NA
d_call: TRBD2
j_call: TRBJ2-1
cdr3_length: 17
v_call: TRBV7-8

cdr3_nt: TGTGCCAGTAGGATGGGCAACACTGAAGCTTTCTTT
cdr3_aa: CASRMGNTEAFF
clone_size: NA
d_call: NA
j_call: TRBJ1-1
cdr3_length: 12
v_call: TRBV19

cdr3_nt: TGTGCCTGGACCGCGGGGGGGGATACGCAGTATTTT
cdr3_aa: CAWTAGGDTQYF
clone_size: few
d_call: TRBD2
j_call: TRBJ2-3
cdr3_length: 12
v_call: TRBV30

cdr3_nt: TGTGCCAGCAGCCGTGACAGGGGGGCTAGGAATTCACCCCTCCACTTT
cdr3_aa: CASSRDRGARNSPLHF
clone_size: once
d_call: TRBD1
j_call: TRBJ1-6
cdr3_length: 16
v_call: TRBV5-4

cdr3_nt: TGTGCCAGCAGCTCCGGGCAGGGTAGTGACGGGGAGCTGTTTTTT
cdr3_aa: CASSSGQGSDGELFF
clone_size: NA
d_call: NA
j_call: TRBJ2-2
cdr3_length: 15
v_call: TRBV7-9

cdr3_nt: TGCGCCAGCAGCCAACAGGCGGGCGGACTGAATAATTCACCCCTCCACTTT
cdr3_aa: CASSQQAGGLNNSPLHF
clone_size: NA
d_call: NA
j_call: TRBJ1-6
cdr3_length: 17
v_call: TRBV4-1

cdr3_nt: TGTGCCAGCAGTGCGAGGTATTCACAGGGAGTCACTGAAGCTTTCTTT
cdr3_aa: CASSARYSQGVTEAFF
clone_size: NA
d_call: NA
j_call: TRBJ1-1
cdr3_length: 16
v_call: TRBV2

cdr3_nt: TGTGCCAGCAGCGAAGGGGAGGCGACAGATACGCAGTATTTT
cdr3_aa: CASSEGEATDTQYF
clone_size: NA
d_call: NA
j_call: TRBJ2-3
cdr3_length: 14
v_call: TRBV21-1

cdr3_nt: TGTGCCATCAGTCCCGGTCAGGGGAGCGGGGAGCTGTTTTTT
cdr3_aa: CAISPGQGSGELFF
clone_size: NA
d_call: NA
j_call: TRBJ2-2
cdr3_length: 14
v_call: TRBV10-3

cdr3_nt: TGTGCCAGCAGCGCCGGGACAGTAGGGGGAGAGACCCAGTACTTC
cdr3_aa: CASSAGTVGGETQYF
clone_size: NA
d_call: TRBD1
j_call: TRBJ2-5
cdr3_length: 15
v_call: TRBV6-2/TRBV6-3

cdr3_nt: TGTGCCATCAGTGAACCGGACAGGGGGTTGTGGAAAACTGAAGCTTTCTTT
cdr3_aa: CAISEPDRGLWKTEAFF
clone_size: NA
d_call: TRBD1
j_call: TRBJ1-1
cdr3_length: 17
v_call: TRBV10-3

cdr3_nt: TGCAGCGTTGACATCCCTCCGACAGGGGGAGACTATGGCTACACCTTC
cdr3_aa: CSVDIPPTGGDYGYTF
clone_size: once
d_call: TRBD1
j_call: TRBJ1-2
cdr3_length: 16
v_call: TRBV29-1

cdr3_nt: TGTGCCAGCAGCCACCCTGGGGGGGAGGTGAGGGAGCAGTACTTC
cdr3_aa: CASSHPGGEVREQYF
clone_size: NA
d_call: TRBD2
j_call: TRBJ2-7
cdr3_length: 15
v_call: TRBV3-1/TRBV3-2

cdr3_nt: TGCGCCAGCAAGGACAGTAATTCACCCCTCCACTTT
cdr3_aa: CASKDSNSPLHF
clone_size: NA
d_call: NA
j_call: TRBJ1-6
cdr3_length: 12
v_call: TRBV5-1

cdr3_nt: TGTGCCTGGAGTGTAGGGCTAGCGGGGGTGTTTCAAGAGACCCAGTACTTC
cdr3_aa: CAWSVGLAGVFQETQYF
clone_size: once
d_call: TRBD2
j_call: TRBJ2-5
cdr3_length: 17
v_call: TRBV30

cdr3_nt: TGTGCCAGCTCACCACAGAAGAGCTCTGGAAACACCATATATTTT
cdr3_aa: CASSPQKSSGNTIYF
clone_size: NA
d_call: NA
j_call: TRBJ1-3
cdr3_length: 15
v_call: TRBV18